These T cell receptor beta chains were read from a single sample in a study of vaccination and CD4 T cells after COVID-19. Their recognized antigens are unknown. TCRdb passed the PCR reads through MiXCR, listing each CDR3 protein once. The profile shows about 2,400 distinct CDR3 sequences, 20% to 25% of them singletons. The sequencing input was CD4+ T cells from blood, cultured in vitro. The receptors stem from a human donor in good health. CDR3s include the opening cysteine and the closing phenylalanine or tryptophan. Fields, in order: V gene, J gene, D gene, clone size, CDR3 DNA, CDR3 protein. The D gene is left open where the match is weak. Not all rows give a size; the values are once, few, many and, for expanded clones, a class.

TRBV15	TRBJ1-6	-	medium-sized	TGTGCCACCAGCAGAGATGCGGGTTTACGGTCACCCCTCCACTTT	CATSRDAGLRSPLHF
TRBV19	TRBJ1-5	TRBD1	medium-sized	TGTGCCAGTAGTGGACAGGGTGGAGGCAATCAGCCCCAGCATTTT	CASSGQGGGNQPQHF
TRBV7-9	TRBJ2-1	-	-	TGTGCCAGCAGCTTAGGATGGGGGGACTCCTACAATGAGCAGTTCTTC	CASSLGWGDSYNEQFF
TRBV29-1	TRBJ2-2	TRBD1	few	TGCAGCGTTGCTGACAGGGGCACCGGGGAGCTGTTTTTT	CSVADRGTGELFF
TRBV28	TRBJ2-3	-	few	TGTGCCAGCAGCCTCGGCACAGATACGCAGTATTTT	CASSLGTDTQYF
TRBV20-1	TRBJ2-1	TRBD2	-	TGCAGTGCTAGAGTCCGTTTGGCGGGAGGTTACAATGAGCAGTTCTTC	CSARVRLAGGYNEQFF
TRBV6-4	TRBJ2-6	TRBD2	few	TGTGCCAGCAGTGACTCTTCGCAGCGGGAGGGGCCACGCTCTGGGGCCAACGTCCTGACTTTC	CASSDSSQREGPRSGANVLTF
TRBV2	TRBJ2-3	-	few	TGTGCCAGGGGCCAGGGGGGGTTCACAGATACGCAGTATTTT	CARGQGGFTDTQYF
TRBV7-9	TRBJ1-6	-	few	TGTGCCAGCAGCTCACACGAAAGACAGAGGCGGGAATCACCCCTCCACTTT	CASSSHERQRRESPLHF
TRBV7-2	TRBJ2-5	TRBD2	medium-sized	TGTGCCAGCAGCTTTAATAGCGGGGGCCAAGAGACCCAGTACTTC	CASSFNSGGQETQYF
TRBV7-6	TRBJ2-5	-	few	TGTGCCAGCCGCCCAGGGGGGGCAGAGACCCAGTACTTC	CASRPGGAETQYF
TRBV15	TRBJ2-7	-	medium-sized	TGTGCCACCAGCAGAGAGTGGGGGGTCTCCTACGAGCAGTACTTC	CATSREWGVSYEQYF
TRBV7-6	TRBJ2-1	-	few	TGTGCCAGCAGCTTTGTGATAGGGGATGAGCAGTTCTTC	CASSFVIGDEQFF
TRBV10-3	TRBJ2-3	-	-	TGTGCCATCAGTGACCCGGGACCGTTAGATACGCAGTATTTT	CAISDPGPLDTQYF
TRBV28	TRBJ1-5	TRBD1	-	TGTGCCAGCAGTTTTAAATCCGGGGCAGGGGGCTATCAGCCCCAGCATTTT	CASSFKSGAGGYQPQHF
TRBV2	TRBJ1-6	-	medium-sized	TGTGCCAGCAGTCGACGGGACGGAGGTGATTCACCCCTCCACTTT	CASSRRDGGDSPLHF
TRBV28	TRBJ1-5	TRBD1	-	TGTGCCAGCAGGTCAACCGGGACAGGGTTAAATCAGCCCCAGCATTTT	CASRSTGTGLNQPQHF
TRBV30	TRBJ2-5	-	few	TGTGCCTGGAGCATGGGGAGCTTGGAGACCCAGTACTTC	CAWSMGSLETQYF
TRBV21-1	TRBJ2-3	-	few	-	CASSSRMYRCDTQYF
TRBV28	TRBJ2-7	-	-	TGTGCCAGCAGTCATCCTTCCTACGAGCAGTACTTC	CASSHPSYEQYF
TRBV7-2	TRBJ2-1	TRBD2	-	TGTGCCAGCAGCTTAGTGGCTAGCGGGTTAGTGTACAATGAGCAGTTCTTC	CASSLVASGLVYNEQFF
TRBV5-1	TRBJ2-5	-	once	TGCGCCAGCAAATTCGGTCAGCCCCAGGAGACCCAGTACTTC	CASKFGQPQETQYF
TRBV20-1	TRBJ2-1	TRBD2	-	TGCAGTGCTAGAGATAGGACTAGCGGGCTTTACAATGAGCAGTTCTTC	CSARDRTSGLYNEQFF
TRBV5-6	TRBJ1-2	-	few	TGTGCCAGCAGCTTGAACGGGGGCGAGGAGAGGGGCTACACCTTC	CASSLNGGEERGYTF
TRBV7-9	TRBJ2-1	-	-	TGTGCCAGCAGCTTAGCGTCAGGGGCGAAGGTGTTCTTC	CASSLASGAKVFF
TRBV5-1	TRBJ2-1	TRBD1	-	TGCGCCAGCAGCTTGCGACAGGGCGGAGGCAATGAGCAGTTCTTC	CASSLRQGGGNEQFF
TRBV4-1	TRBJ2-1	-	medium-sized	TGCGCCAGCAGCCAAGAACCGCGGAGCTCCTACAATGAGCAGTTCTTC	CASSQEPRSSYNEQFF
TRBV9	TRBJ1-5	-	-	TGTGCCAGCAACCCCCAGGGGCGGGGCAATCAGCCCCAGCATTTT	CASNPQGRGNQPQHF
TRBV29-1	TRBJ2-2	-	few	TGCAGCGTGAGCGACGGAAACACCGGGGAGCTGTTTTTT	CSVSDGNTGELFF
TRBV27	TRBJ2-7	-	few	TGTGCCACCCAGCCACAGGGGACTATTGGGGGAGAGCAGTACTTC	CATQPQGTIGGEQYF
TRBV7-8	TRBJ2-5	-	-	TGTGCCAGCAGCTCGGCCGCCAACAGTCGACAAGAGACCCAGTACTTC	CASSSAANSRQETQYF
TRBV12-3/TRBV12-4	TRBJ2-1	-	-	TGTGCCAGCAGGAAATCTGGGGACAATGAGCAGTTCTTC	CASRKSGDNEQFF
TRBV5-1	TRBJ1-1	TRBD1	-	TGCGCCAGCAGCCTCGGGACAGGGGGCGGGGACACTGAAGCTTTCTTT	CASSLGTGGGDTEAFF
TRBV27	TRBJ2-5	-	medium-sized	TGTGCCAGCAGTTTATGGCAACAAGAGACCCAGTACTTC	CASSLWQQETQYF
TRBV10-3	TRBJ2-5	-	few	TGTGCCATCAGTGGGGGGATGGGAGAGACCCAGTACTTC	CAISGGMGETQYF
TRBV2	TRBJ2-3	TRBD2	few	TGTGCCAGCAGGCGGGAGTATAGCACAGATACGCAGTATTTT	CASRREYSTDTQYF
TRBV5-4	TRBJ2-3	TRBD2	-	TGTGCCAGCAGCTTTCTATCGGGGGGGCGCGCAGATACGCAGTATTTT	CASSFLSGGRADTQYF
TRBV5-1	TRBJ2-5	TRBD1	-	TGCGCCAGCAGGGGTAGGGGGCAGCGAGAGACCCAGTACTTC	CASRGRGQRETQYF
TRBV11-1	TRBJ2-6	-	-	TGTGCCAGCAGCTTGACGTACTCTGGGGCCAACGTCCTGACTTTC	CASSLTYSGANVLTF
TRBV28	TRBJ1-1	-	-	TGTGCCAGCAGACCGGAAGACATGAACACTGAAGCTTTCTTT	CASRPEDMNTEAFF